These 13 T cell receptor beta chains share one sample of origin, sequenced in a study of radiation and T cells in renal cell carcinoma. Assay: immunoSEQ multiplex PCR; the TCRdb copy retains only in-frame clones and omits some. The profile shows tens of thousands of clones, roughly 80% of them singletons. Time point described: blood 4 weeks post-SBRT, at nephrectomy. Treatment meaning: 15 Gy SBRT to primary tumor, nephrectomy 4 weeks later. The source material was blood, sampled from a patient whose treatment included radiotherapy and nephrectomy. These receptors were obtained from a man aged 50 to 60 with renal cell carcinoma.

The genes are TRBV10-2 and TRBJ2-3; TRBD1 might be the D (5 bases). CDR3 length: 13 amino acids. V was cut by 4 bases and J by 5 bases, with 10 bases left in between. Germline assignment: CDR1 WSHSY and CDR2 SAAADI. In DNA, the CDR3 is TGCGCCAGCAGTGGTCAGGGTGGAGATACGCAGTATTTT. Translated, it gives CASSGQGGDTQYF.

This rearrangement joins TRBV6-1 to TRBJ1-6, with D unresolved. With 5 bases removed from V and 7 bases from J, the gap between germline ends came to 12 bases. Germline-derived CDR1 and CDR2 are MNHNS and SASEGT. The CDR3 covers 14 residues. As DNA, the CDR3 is TGTGCCAGCAGTACCTCCGGGTGGAATTCACCCCTCCACTTT. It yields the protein CASSTSGWNSPLHF.

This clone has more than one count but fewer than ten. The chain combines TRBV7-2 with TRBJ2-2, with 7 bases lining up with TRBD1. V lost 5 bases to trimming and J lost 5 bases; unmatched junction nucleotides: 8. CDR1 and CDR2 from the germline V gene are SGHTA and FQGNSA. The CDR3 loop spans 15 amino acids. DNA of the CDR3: TGTGCCAGCAGCCTCGGGACAGCCGTTACCGGGGAGCTGTTTTTT. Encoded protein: CASSLGTAVTGELFF.

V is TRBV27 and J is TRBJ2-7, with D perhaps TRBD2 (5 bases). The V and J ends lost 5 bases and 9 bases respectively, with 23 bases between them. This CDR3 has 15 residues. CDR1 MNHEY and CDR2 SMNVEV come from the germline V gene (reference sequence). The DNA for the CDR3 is TGTGCCAGCAGTATAAATATGGACTCCGTTTCAAGGCAGTACTTC. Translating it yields CASSINMDSVSRQYF.

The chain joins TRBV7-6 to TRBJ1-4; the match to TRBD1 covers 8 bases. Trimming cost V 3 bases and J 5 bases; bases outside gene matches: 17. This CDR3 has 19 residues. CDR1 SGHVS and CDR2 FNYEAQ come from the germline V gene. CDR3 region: CASSFGIGTGGRLNEKLFF. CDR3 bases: TGTGCCAGCAGCTTTGGTATAGGCACAGGGGGTAGATTAAATGAAAAACTGTTTTTT.

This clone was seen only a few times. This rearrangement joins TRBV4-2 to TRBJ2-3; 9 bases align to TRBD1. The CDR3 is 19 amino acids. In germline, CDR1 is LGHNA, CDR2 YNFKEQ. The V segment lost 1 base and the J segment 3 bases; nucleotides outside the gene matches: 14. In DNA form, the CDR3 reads TGTGCCAGCAGCCAAGCCCCCATGACAGGGGGGAGAGGGACAGATACGCAGTATTTT. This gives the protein CASSQAPMTGGRGTDTQYF.

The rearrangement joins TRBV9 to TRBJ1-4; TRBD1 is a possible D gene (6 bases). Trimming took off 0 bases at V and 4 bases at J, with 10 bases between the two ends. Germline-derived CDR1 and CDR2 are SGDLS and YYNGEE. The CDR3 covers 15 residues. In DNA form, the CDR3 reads TGTGCCAGCAGCGTAGGGTCAGGGGTTAATGAAAAACTGTTTTTT. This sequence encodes CASSVGSGVNEKLFF.

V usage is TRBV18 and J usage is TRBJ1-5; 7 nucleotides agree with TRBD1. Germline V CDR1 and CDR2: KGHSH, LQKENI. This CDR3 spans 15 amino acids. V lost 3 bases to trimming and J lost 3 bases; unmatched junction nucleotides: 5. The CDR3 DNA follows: TGTGCCAGCTCACCGACGGGACAGCCCAATCAGCCCCAGCATTTT. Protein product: CASSPTGQPNQPQHF. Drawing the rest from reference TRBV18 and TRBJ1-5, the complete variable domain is NAGVMQNPRHLVRRRGQEARLRCSPMKGHSHVYWYRQLPEEGLKFMVYLQKENIIDESGMPKERFSAEFPKEGPSILRIQQVVRGDSAAYFCASSPTGQPNQPQHFGDGTRLSIL.

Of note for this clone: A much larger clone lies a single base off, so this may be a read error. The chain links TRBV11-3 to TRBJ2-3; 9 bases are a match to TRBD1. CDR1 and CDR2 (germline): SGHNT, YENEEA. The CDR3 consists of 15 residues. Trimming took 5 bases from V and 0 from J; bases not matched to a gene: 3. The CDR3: CASSPGTGSTDTQYF. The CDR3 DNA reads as TGTGCCAGCAGCCCGGGGACAGGGAGCACAGATACGCAGTATTTT.

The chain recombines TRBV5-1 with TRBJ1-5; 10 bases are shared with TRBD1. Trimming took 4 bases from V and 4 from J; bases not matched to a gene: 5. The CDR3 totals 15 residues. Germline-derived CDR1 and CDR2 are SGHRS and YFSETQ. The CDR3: CASSPGTGANQPQHF. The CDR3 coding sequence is TGCGCCAGCAGCCCCGGGACAGGGGCAAATCAGCCCCAGCATTTT.

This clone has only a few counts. Written as DNA, the CDR3 is TGTGCCAGCAGTGGCAGGACAGGGGACACTGAAGCTTTCTTT. It translates to CASSGRTGDTEAFF. V and J are TRBV2 and TRBJ1-1; 9 bases match TRBD1. Germline-derived CDR1 and CDR2 are SNHLY and FYNNEI. CDR3 length equals 14 residues. J was trimmed by 3 bases and V by 4 bases; bases with no gene match: 3.

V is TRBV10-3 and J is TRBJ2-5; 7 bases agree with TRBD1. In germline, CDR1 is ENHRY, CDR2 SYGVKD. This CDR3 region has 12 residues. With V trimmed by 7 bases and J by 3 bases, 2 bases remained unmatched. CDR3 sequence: CAIKGTEETQYF. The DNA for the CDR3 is TGTGCCATCAAAGGGACAGAAGAGACCCAGTACTTC.

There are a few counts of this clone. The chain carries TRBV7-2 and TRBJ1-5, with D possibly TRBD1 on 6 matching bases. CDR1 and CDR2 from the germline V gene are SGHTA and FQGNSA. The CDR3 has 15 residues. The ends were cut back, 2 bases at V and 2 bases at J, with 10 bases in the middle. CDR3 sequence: CASSLQGMGNQPQHF. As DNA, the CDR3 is TGTGCCAGCAGCTTACAGGGGATGGGCAATCAGCCCCAGCATTTT.